This T cell receptor beta chain is from a study of cytomegalovirus exposure and HLA in healthy donors. The trim removed 9 bases at V and 8 bases at J, leaving 14 bases unmatched. Looked up from germline, CDR1 is MNHNS and CDR2 is SASEGT. CDR3 length: 15 residues. PCR primers comprised 60 Vbeta and 13 Jbeta primers. Libraries were prepared by immunoSEQ multiplex PCR; TCRdb keeps only in-frame clonotypes and omits some of them. The sample lists about 130,000 clones, 80% to 85% occurring once. The specimen was PBMCs. This sequence was found in a human donor in good health. The chain joins TRBV6-1 to TRBJ1-2, with TRBD1 matching over 11 bases. The CDR3 loop reads CASIIPGQGAEGYTF. CDR3 nucleotides: TGTGCCAGTATCATACCCGGACAGGGGGCGGAAGGCTACACCTTC.